Following are 4 T cell receptor beta chains from one sample sequenced in a study of blood T cell repertoires in COVID-19. Measured with immunoSEQ multiplex PCR; TCRdb has only the in-frame clones, and not every one. Here the sample spans roughly 250,000 clones, more than 85% being singletons. Material for sequencing was peripheral blood. Receptor source: a person in their late teens or twenties with COVID-19, enrolled during active disease.

The chain combines TRBV19 with TRBJ2-7; 10 positions match TRBD2. The ends lost 4 bases at V and 2 bases at J; junction bases unmatched: 5. The CDR3 extends over 15 amino acids. The germline V gene encodes CDR1 LNHDA and CDR2 SQIVND (reference sequence). The CDR3 protein is CASSRTSGLTYEQYF. CDR3 nucleotide sequence: TGTGCCAGTAGTAGGACTAGCGGCCTTACCTACGAGCAGTACTTC.

This clone showed up just once. The chain recombines TRBV9 with TRBJ2-2; 12 positions agree with TRBD2. Germline CDR1 SGDLS, CDR2 YYNGEE. This CDR3 is 16 amino acids long. V shed 2 bases, J shed 7 bases, and the junction held 6 bases outside the gene matches. CDR3 sequence reads: CASSVSSGRGYGELFF. Written as DNA, the CDR3 is TGTGCCAGCAGCGTGTCTAGCGGGAGGGGGTACGGGGAGCTGTTTTTT.

The genes are TRBV29-1 and TRBJ2-3; the match to TRBD2 covers 12 bases. The V gene's germline CDR1 is SQVTM and CDR2 ANQGSEA. The CDR3 spans 15 residues. The junction had 4 bases not matched to a gene; V was cut back by 2 bases and J by 4 bases. CDR3 residues: CSVERLAGDSDTQYF. The DNA of the CDR3 is TGCAGCGTTGAACGACTAGCGGGAGATTCAGATACGCAGTATTTT.

Note on this clone: No DNA is shown, since the ends of the CDR3 on it are uncertain; the CDR3 is the one TCRdb lists. The chain couples TRBV6-5 to TRBJ2-7; the D call of TRBD2 is as the table states it, not checked on the DNA. Germline CDR1 is MNHEY and CDR2 is SVGAGI. Counting both end residues, the CDR3 totals 14 amino acids. This CDR3 reads CASILVAGQPEQYF.